The 21 T cell receptor beta chains in this list originate from one sample, sequenced in a study of PD-1 blockade in mismatch repair-deficient tumors. TCRdb keeps only in-frame clones here, not all; method: immunoSEQ multiplex PCR. The sample lists about 79,000 clones, about 82% occurring once. This sample comprised peripheral blood, obtained 44 weeks after starting pembrolizumab. These receptors were collected from an adult with mismatch repair-deficient cancer.

This clone was seen a single time. The V and J genes are TRBV11-2 and TRBJ2-7, with 9 bases matching TRBD1. CDR1 and CDR2 (germline): SGHAT, FQNNGV. After removal of 5 bases from V and 2 bases from J, the junction contained 7 bases not matched to a gene. This CDR3 comprises 15 residues. CDR3 region: CASSERRTGAYEQYF. CDR3 sequence (DNA): TGTGCCAGCAGCGAACGTCGGACAGGGGCCTACGAGCAGTACTTC.

The chain couples TRBV2 to TRBJ1-3, with 11 positions matching TRBD1. Germline V gives CDR1 SNHLY, CDR2 FYNNEI. J lost 3 bases, V lost 4 bases, and 2 bases had no gene match. CDR3 length equals 15 residues. The CDR3 loop reads CASSGDRGNGNTIYF. CDR3 nucleotides: TGTGCCAGCAGTGGGGACAGGGGGAATGGAAACACCATATATTTT.

CDR3 in DNA: TGTGCCTGGAGTGGACAGGGGAGAACTGAAGCTTTCTTT. Translating gives CAWSGQGRTEAFF. The rearrangement joins TRBV30 to TRBJ1-1, with 8 bases identical to TRBD1. Germline values: CDR1 GTSNPN, CDR2 SVGIG (reference sequence). The CDR3 is made up of 13 amino acids. Trimming removed 1 base from V and 5 bases from J; junction bases left unmatched: 3.

The chain combines TRBV6-6 with TRBJ2-7, with D tentatively TRBD2 (6 bases). The CDR3 totals 14 residues. V dropped 7 bases and J dropped 1 base, with 14 bases sitting between them. Germline values: CDR1 MNHNY, CDR2 SVGAGI (reference sequence). Written as DNA, the CDR3 is TGTGCCAGCATCGACCGGGGACTTTCCTACGAGCAGTACTTC. Protein product: CASIDRGLSYEQYF.

V gene TRBV2 combines with J gene TRBJ1-3; D remains unclear. V lost 8 bases to trimming and J lost 9 bases, with 17 bases between them. The CDR3 runs to 13 residues. CDR1 and CDR2 (germline): SNHLY, FYNNEI. For the CDR3, the DNA is TGTGCCAGCGCGTTGAACGGCGTCAGCACCATATATTTT. As protein: CASALNGVSTIYF. The full variable domain, its missing parts supplied by reference TRBV2 and TRBJ1-3, is EPEVTQTPSHQVTQMGQEVILRCVPISNHLYFYWYRQILGQKVEFLVSFYNNEISEKSEIFDDQFSVERPDGSNFTLKIRSTKLEDSAMYFCASALNGVSTIYFGEGSWLTVV.

The J gene is TRBJ2-7, the V gene TRBV2; TRBD2 matches 14 bases. The germline V gene encodes CDR1 SNHLY and CDR2 FYNNEI. The CDR3 covers 15 residues. Trimming took 6 bases from V and 3 from J; bases not matched to a gene: 4. The CDR3 loop reads CASRGTSGSLYEQYF. The CDR3 DNA reads TGTGCCAGCAGAGGGACTAGCGGGAGTCTCTACGAGCAGTACTTC.

V gene TRBV9 combines with J gene TRBJ1-5; TRBD1 might be the D (5 bases). The CDR3 extends over 16 amino acids. From germline, CDR1 is SGDLS and CDR2 YYNGEE. With 6 bases removed from V and 2 bases from J, the gap between germline ends came to 18 bases. The CDR3 DNA is TGTGCCAGCAACCAAGAGGGCAGGGACTGCAATCAGCCCCAGCATTTT. Translation: CASNQEGRDCNQPQHF.

This clone was counted a few times. As DNA, the CDR3 is TGTGCCAGCAGTGAATTGGTTTACAATGAGCAGTTCTTC. Translation: CASSELVYNEQFF. The chain carries TRBV6-5 and TRBJ2-1; no clear D. V lost 5 bases, J lost 4 bases, and 9 bases lay in between. Germline lookup yields CDR1 MNHEY and CDR2 SVGAGI. The CDR3 extends over 13 amino acids.

This clone was counted only a few times. The CDR3 nucleotides are TGTGCCAGCAGCTTGAGTTGGGCGGGAGGAGAGCAGTACTTC. It encodes CASSLSWAGGEQYF. The chain uses TRBV11-3 and TRBJ2-7; TRBD2 matches at 8 bases. This CDR3 spans 14 amino acids. The germline gives CDR1 SGHNT, CDR2 YENEEA. With 3 bases clipped from V and 7 bases from J, the junction kept 8 bases outside the gene matches.

This clone was observed a few times. V and J are TRBV15 and TRBJ1-2; D is unresolved. Trimming cost V 6 bases and J 5 bases, with 19 bases left between them. CDR3 length equals 15 residues. Germline lookup yields CDR1 LNHNV and CDR2 YYDKDF (reference sequence). CDR3: CATRGIDHPGYGYTF. The CDR3 DNA is TGTGCCACCAGGGGGATCGACCACCCAGGATATGGCTACACCTTC.

The J gene is TRBJ1-1, the V gene TRBV12-5, with 9 nucleotides matching TRBD1. This CDR3 contains 14 residues. Germline V CDR1 and CDR2: LGHNT, FRNRAP. Losses at the gene ends were 4 bases for V and 5 bases for J; bases not matched to a gene: 5. The DNA of the CDR3 is TGTGCTAGTGGTTCGGGACAGGGTTTGACTGAAGCTTTCTTT. Its protein is CASGSGQGLTEAFF. Looking up the rest from reference TRBV12-5 and TRBJ1-1 gives the full variable domain: DARVTQTPRHKVTEMGQEVTMRCQPILGHNTVFWYRQTMMQGLELLAYFRNRAPLDDSGMPKDRFSAEMPDATLATLKIQPSEPRDSAVYFCASGSGQGLTEAFFGQGTRLTVV.

By share of the sample, this clone is large. This chain uses TRBV28 with TRBJ2-1; 8 bases agree with TRBD1. After removal of 4 bases from V and 3 bases from J, the junction contained 8 bases not matched to a gene. CDR3 length: 16 residues. The germline CDR1 and CDR2 sequences are MDHEN and SYDVKM. The CDR3 protein is CASSSISGGGYNEQFF. In DNA form, the CDR3 reads TGTGCCAGCAGTTCAATATCAGGGGGCGGCTACAATGAGCAGTTCTTC.

In its sample, this clone was seen a few times. The J gene is TRBJ1-4, the V gene TRBV6-1; perhaps TRBD1 as D (5 bases). The CDR3 length is 16 residues. V lost 2 bases and J 7 bases, leaving 17 bases between the germline ends. Germline assignment: CDR1 MNHNS and CDR2 SASEGT. The CDR3: CASSERGEGSVEKLFF. CDR3 DNA sequence: TGTGCCAGCAGTGAACGAGGGGAGGGCTCGGTTGAAAAACTGTTTTTT.

The CDR3 bases are TGTGCCAGCAGCTTAGCGGGCGGGAGGGACACAGATACGCAGTATTTT. It yields the protein CASSLAGGRDTDTQYF. This chain connects TRBV7-6 to TRBJ2-3; 9 nucleotides agree with TRBD2. The ends lost 0 bases at V and 2 bases at J; junction bases unmatched: 3. The CDR3 has 16 amino acids. The germline gives CDR1 SGHVS, CDR2 FNYEAQ.

The chain couples TRBV11-3 to TRBJ2-1, with D perhaps matching TRBD1 (10 bases). Germline V gives CDR1 SGHNT, CDR2 YENEEA. Trimming took 5 bases from V and 5 from J, leaving 31 bases between them. This CDR3 region has 20 residues. CDR3 sequence reads: CASSPRDRGQLAGEHNEQFF. The CDR3 nucleotides read TGTGCCAGCAGCCCTAGGGACAGGGGCCAGTTAGCGGGAGAGCACAATGAGCAGTTCTTC.

There are a few counts of this clone. The J gene is TRBJ2-2, the V gene TRBV6-1; TRBD1 might be the D (6 bases). The CDR3 totals 15 residues. From germline, CDR1 is MNHNS and CDR2 SASEGT. Trimming removed 7 bases at V and 6 bases at J, with 18 bases between. The CDR3 loop is CASNLNRAIAGELFF. DNA for the CDR3: TGTGCCAGCAACCTGAACAGGGCCATAGCCGGGGAGCTGTTTTTT.

This clone was counted only a few times. V and J are TRBV30 and TRBJ2-1, with a tentative D call TRBD1 (7 bases). V dropped 2 bases and J dropped 10 bases, with 12 bases sitting between them. Looked up from germline, CDR1 is GTSNPN and CDR2 is SVGIG (reference sequence). The CDR3 sequence is 12 residues long. Here the CDR3 DNA reads TGTGCCTGGAGTAAAGGAGGGGGCGAGCAGTTCTTC. Translating gives CAWSKGGGEQFF.

This clone came up once. The chain is built from TRBV5-5 and TRBJ2-7; no reliable D call. In germline, CDR1 is SGHKS, CDR2 YYEKEE (reference sequence). Trimming stripped 2 bases from V and 2 bases from J, with 5 bases between. This CDR3 spans 12 amino acids. The CDR3 loop is CASSLSPYEQYF. For the CDR3, the DNA is TGTGCCAGCAGCTTATCCCCCTACGAGCAGTACTTC.

The chain couples TRBV9 to TRBJ2-1; 11 bases agree with TRBD2. Trimming at V came to 4 bases and at J to 8 bases, leaving 8 bases not matched to a gene. Per the germline V gene, CDR1 is SGDLS and CDR2 is YYNGEE. The CDR3 is made up of 15 amino acids. The CDR3 DNA reads as TGTGCCAGCAGCTCCTCTACTAGCGGGAGCTATGAGCAGTTCTTC. Encoded protein: CASSSSTSGSYEQFF.

This clone was picked up a small number of times. The V gene is TRBV7-3, the J gene TRBJ2-3; 8 nucleotides line up with TRBD2. From germline, CDR1 is SGHTA and CDR2 FQGTGA. The CDR3 length is 13 residues. The trim removed 0 bases at V and 10 bases at J, leaving 3 bases unmatched. The CDR3: CASSLTSGAAQYF. CDR3 in DNA: TGTGCCAGCAGCTTAACTAGCGGGGCTGCGCAGTATTTT.

The chain links TRBV11-2 to TRBJ2-7; unclear D gene. Trimming removed 2 bases from V and 5 bases from J, with 16 bases in between. Looked up from germline, CDR1 is SGHAT and CDR2 is FQNNGV. The CDR3 runs 15 residues. The DNA for the CDR3 is TGTGCCAGCAGCTTAAAGCTCCGGCCGGCGGACGAGCAGTACTTC. Translating it yields CASSLKLRPADEQYF.